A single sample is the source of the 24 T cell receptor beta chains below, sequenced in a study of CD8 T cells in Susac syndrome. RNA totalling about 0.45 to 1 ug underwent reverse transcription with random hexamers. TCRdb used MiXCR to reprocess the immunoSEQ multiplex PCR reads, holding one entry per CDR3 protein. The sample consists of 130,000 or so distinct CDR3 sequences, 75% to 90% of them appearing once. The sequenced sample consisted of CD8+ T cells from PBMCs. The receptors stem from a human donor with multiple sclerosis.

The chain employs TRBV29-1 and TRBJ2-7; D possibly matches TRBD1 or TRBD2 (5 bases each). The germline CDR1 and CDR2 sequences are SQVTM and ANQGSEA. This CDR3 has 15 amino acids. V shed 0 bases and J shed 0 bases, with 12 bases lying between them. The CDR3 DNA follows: TGCAGCGTTGAAGATGGCCGGGGCAGCTCCTACGAGCAGTACGTC. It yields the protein CSVEDGRGSSYEQYV.

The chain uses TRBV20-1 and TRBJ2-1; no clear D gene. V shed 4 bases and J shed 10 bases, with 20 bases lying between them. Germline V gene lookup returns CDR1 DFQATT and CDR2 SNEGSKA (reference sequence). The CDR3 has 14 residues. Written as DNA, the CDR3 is TGCAGTGCTACTCGTATTAACGCGGTCCCGGAGCAGTTCTTC. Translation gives CSATRINAVPEQFF.

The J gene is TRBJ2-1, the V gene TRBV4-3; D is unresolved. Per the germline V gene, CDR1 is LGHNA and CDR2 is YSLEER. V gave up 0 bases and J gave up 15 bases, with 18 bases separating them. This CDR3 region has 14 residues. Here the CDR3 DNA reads TGCGCCAGCAGCCAAGATAGGCCCACCGGATGGATGTTCTTC. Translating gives CASSQDRPTGWMFF.

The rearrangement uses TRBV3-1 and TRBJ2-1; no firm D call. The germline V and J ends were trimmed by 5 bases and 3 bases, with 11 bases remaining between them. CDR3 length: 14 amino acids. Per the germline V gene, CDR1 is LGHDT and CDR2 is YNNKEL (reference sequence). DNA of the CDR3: TGTGCCAGCAGCGGACCGTACCTCTACAATGAGCAGTTCTTC. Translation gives CASSGPYLYNEQFF.

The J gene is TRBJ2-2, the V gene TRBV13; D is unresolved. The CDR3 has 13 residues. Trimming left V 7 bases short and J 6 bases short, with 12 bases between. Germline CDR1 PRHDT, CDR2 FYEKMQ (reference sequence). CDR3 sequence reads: CASTSGEAGELFF. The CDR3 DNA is TGTGCCAGCACCTCTGGAGAGGCCGGGGAGCTGTTTTTT.

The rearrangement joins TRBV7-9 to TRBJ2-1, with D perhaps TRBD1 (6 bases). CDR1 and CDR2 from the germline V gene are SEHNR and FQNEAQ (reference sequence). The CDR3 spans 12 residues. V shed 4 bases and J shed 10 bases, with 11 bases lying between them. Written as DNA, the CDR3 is TGTGCCAGCAGCTCGACAGGCATAGAGCAGTTCTTC. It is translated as CASSSTGIEQFF.

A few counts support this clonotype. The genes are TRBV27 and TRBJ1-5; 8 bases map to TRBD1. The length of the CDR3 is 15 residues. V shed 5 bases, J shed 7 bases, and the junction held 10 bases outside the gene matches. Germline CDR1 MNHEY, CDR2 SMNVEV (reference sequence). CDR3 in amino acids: CASSVYQGAGQPQHF. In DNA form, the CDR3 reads TGTGCCAGCAGTGTATACCAGGGGGCTGGCCAGCCCCAGCATTTT.

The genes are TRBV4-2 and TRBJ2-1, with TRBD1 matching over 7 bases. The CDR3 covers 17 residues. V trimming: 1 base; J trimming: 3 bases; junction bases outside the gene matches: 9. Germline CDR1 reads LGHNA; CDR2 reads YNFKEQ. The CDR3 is CASSQVFLGTDYNEQFF. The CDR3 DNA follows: TGTGCCAGCAGCCAAGTTTTTCTAGGGACAGACTACAATGAGCAGTTCTTC.

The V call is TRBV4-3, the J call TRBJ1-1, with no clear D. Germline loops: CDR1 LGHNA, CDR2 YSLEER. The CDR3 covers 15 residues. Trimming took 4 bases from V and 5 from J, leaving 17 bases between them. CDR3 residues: CASSPFEGFETEAFF. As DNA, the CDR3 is TGCGCCAGCAGCCCTTTCGAGGGTTTTGAGACTGAAGCTTTCTTT.

CDR3 region: CASSLQFLDGLDFDTEAFF. The DNA of the CDR3 is TGTGCCAGCAGTTTGCAATTCCTGGACGGTCTAGATTTTGACACTGAAGCTTTCTTT. The V gene is TRBV12-3 or TRBV12-4, the J gene TRBJ1-1; unclear D gene. V was shortened by 3 bases and J by 3 bases, with 26 bases between the two germline ends. This CDR3 spans 19 amino acids.

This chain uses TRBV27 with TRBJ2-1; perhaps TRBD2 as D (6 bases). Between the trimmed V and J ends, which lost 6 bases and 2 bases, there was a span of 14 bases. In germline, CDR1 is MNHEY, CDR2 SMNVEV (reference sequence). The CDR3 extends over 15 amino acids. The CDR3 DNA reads TGTGCCAGCAGATCTCTGGCGGGAACCTACAATGAGCAGTTCTTC. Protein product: CASRSLAGTYNEQFF.

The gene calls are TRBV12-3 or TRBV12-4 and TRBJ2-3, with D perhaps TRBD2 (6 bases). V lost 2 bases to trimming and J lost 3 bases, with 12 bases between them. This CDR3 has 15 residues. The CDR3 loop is CASSLFSGLTDTQYF. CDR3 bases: TGTGCCAGCAGTTTATTTAGCGGTTTGACAGATACGCAGTATTTT.

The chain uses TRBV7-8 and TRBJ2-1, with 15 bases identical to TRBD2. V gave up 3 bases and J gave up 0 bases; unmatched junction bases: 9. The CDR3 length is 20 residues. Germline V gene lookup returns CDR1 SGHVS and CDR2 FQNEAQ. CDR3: CASSLGLAGGAIDSYNEQFF. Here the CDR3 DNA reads TGTGCCAGCAGCTTGGGACTAGCGGGGGGAGCTATAGACTCCTACAATGAGCAGTTCTTC.

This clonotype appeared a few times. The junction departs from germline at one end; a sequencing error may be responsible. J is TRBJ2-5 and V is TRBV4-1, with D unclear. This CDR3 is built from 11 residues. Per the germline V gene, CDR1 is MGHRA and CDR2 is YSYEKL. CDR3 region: CASSEEETQYF. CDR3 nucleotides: TGCGCCAGCAGCGAAGAAGAGACCCAGTACTTC.

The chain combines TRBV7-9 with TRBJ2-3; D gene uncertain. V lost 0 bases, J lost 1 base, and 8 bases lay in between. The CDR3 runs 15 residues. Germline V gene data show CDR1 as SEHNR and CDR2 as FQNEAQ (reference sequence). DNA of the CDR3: TGTGCCAGCAGCTTAGCCCCCGCCGGCACAGATACGCAGTATTTT. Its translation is CASSLAPAGTDTQYF.

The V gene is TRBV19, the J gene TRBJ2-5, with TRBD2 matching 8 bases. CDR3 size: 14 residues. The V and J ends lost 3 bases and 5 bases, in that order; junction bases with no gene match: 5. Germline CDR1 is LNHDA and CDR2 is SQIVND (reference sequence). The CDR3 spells CASSIGREMETQYF. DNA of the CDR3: TGTGCCAGTAGTATCGGGAGGGAGATGGAGACCCAGTACTTC.

CDR3 DNA sequence: TGCAGTGCTAGATATCATAGCGGGCTAACCTACAATGAGCAGTTCTTC. Its protein is CSARYHSGLTYNEQFF. The V and J genes are TRBV20-1 and TRBJ2-1; 7 nucleotides match TRBD2. The CDR3 has 16 residues. The junction had 9 bases not matched to a gene; V was cut back by 2 bases and J by 2 bases. Germline V gene lookup returns CDR1 DFQATT and CDR2 SNEGSKA (reference sequence).

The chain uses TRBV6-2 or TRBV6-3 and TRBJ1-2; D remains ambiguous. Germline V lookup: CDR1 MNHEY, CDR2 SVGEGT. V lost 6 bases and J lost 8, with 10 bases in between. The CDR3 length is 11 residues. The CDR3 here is CASRARQGYTF. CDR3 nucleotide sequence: TGTGCCAGCAGGGCGCGTCAGGGCTACACCTTC.

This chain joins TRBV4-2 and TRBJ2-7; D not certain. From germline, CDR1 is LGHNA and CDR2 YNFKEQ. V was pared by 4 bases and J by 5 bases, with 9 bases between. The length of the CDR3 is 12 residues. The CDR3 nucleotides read TGTGCCAGCAGCCTAAGTCCCGACGAGCAGTACTTC. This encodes CASSLSPDEQYF.

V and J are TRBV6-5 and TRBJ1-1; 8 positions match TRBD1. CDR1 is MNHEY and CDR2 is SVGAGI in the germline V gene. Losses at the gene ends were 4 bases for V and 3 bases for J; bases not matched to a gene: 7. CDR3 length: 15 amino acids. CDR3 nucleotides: TGTGCCAGCAGTTTACTGGACAGGGCTTACACTGAAGCTTTCTTT. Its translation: CASSLLDRAYTEAFF.

The CDR3 DNA reads as TGCAGCGTTGAAGGGGGGGCCGCGGCCGGGTACACCTTC. It translates to CSVEGGAAAGYTF. V usage is TRBV29-1 and J usage is TRBJ1-2, with D perhaps matching TRBD1 (6 bases). CDR3 size: 13 residues. Deletions cut 1 base from V and 11 bases from J, with 17 bases between. Germline CDR1 reads SQVTM; CDR2 reads ANQGSEA.

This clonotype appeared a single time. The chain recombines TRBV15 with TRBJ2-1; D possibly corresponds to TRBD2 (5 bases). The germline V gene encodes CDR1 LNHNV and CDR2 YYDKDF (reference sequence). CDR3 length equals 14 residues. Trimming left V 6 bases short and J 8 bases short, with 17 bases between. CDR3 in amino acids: CATRPRGSGDEQFF. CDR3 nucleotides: TGTGCCACCAGACCCCGGGGATCTGGGGATGAGCAGTTCTTC.

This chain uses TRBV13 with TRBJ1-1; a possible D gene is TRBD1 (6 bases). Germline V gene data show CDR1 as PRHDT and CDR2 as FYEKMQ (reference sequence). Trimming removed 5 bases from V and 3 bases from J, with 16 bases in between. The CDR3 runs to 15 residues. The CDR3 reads CASSPRDNPYTEAFF. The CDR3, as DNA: TGTGCCAGCAGCCCACGGGACAACCCTTACACTGAAGCTTTCTTT.

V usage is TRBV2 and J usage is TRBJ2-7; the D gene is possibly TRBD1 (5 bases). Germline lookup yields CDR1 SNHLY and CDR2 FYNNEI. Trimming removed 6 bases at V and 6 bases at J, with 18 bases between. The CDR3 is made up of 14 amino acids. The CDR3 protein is CASSDPGKGIEQYF. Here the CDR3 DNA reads TGTGCCAGCAGCGACCCCGGCAAGGGGATCGAGCAGTACTTC.